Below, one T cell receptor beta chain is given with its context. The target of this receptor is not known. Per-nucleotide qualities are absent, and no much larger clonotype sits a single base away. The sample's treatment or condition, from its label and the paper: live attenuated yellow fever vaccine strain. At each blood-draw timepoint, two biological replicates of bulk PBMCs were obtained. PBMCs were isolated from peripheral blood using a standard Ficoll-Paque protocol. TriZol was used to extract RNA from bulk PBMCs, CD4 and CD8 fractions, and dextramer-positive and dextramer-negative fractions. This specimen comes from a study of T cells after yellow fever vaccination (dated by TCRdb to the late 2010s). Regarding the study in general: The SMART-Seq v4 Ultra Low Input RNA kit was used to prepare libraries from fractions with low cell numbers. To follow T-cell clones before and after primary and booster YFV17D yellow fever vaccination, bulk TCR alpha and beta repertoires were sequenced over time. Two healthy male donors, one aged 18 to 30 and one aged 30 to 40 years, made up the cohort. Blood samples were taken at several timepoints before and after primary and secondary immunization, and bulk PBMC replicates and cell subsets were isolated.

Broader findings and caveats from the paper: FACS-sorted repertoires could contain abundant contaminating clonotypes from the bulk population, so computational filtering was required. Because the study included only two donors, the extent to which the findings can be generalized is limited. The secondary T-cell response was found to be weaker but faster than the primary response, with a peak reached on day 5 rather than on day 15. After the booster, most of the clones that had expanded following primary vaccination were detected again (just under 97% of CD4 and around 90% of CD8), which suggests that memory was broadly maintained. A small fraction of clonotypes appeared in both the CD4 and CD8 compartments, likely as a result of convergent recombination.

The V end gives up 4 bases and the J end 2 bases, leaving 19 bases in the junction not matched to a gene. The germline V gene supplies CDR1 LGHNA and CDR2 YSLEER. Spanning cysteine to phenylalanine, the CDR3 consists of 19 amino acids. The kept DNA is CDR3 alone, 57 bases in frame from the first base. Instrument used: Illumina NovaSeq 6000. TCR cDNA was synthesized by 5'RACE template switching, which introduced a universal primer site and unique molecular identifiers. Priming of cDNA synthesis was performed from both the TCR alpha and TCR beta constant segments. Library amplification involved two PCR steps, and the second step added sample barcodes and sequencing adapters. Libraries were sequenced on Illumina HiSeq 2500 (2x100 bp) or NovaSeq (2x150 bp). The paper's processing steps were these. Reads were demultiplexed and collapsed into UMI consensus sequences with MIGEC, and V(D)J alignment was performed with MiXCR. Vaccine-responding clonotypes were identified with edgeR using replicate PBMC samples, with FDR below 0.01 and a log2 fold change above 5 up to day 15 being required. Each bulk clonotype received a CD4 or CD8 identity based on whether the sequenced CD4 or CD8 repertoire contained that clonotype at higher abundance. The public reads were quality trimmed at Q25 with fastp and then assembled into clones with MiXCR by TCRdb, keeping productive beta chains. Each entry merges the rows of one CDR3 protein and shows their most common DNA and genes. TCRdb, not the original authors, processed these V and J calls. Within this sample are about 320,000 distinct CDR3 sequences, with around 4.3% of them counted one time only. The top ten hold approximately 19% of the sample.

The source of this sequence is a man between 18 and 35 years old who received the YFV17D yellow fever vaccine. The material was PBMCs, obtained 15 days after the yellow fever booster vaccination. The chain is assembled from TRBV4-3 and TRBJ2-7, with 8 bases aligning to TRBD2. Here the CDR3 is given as CASSRKLRGAGADTYEQYF. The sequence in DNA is TGCGCCAGCAGCCGCAAGCTGCGTGGAGCGGGGGCCGATACCTACGAGCAGTACTTC.